This TCR beta chain appears in the sequencing data of a study of blood T cells in healthy people across ages. This clonotype was picked up a small number of times. A second PCR, run for roughly 7 to 11 cycles, used a sample-barcoded 5' primer plus a J-beta primer mix. Every sample gave at least 2.5 million paired-end reads containing CDR3. TCRdb analysed the 5' RACE reads with MiXCR anew, one entry per CDR3 protein. This sample has roughly 1.7 million distinct CDR3 sequences, with 30% to 40% found just once. The CDR3 has 16 amino acids. CDR1 is SEHNR and CDR2 is FQNEAQ in the germline V gene (reference sequence). Every participating donor contributed approximately 10 milliliters of peripheral blood through a draw.

Sequenced: blood. The receptor was derived from a woman in her twenties or thirties in good health. V gene TRBV7-9 combines with J gene TRBJ2-7; D might be TRBD2 (6 bases). The DNA end lines up better with TRBJ2-5; the J call may be wrong. The CDR3 sequence is CASRKQAAGFGETQYF. CDR3 coding DNA: TGTGCCAGCAGGAAGCAGGCCGCGGGGTTCGGCGAGACCCAGTACTTC.